This T cell receptor (beta chain) was documented in a study of tumor-infiltrating lymphocytes in primary liver carcinoma. Study summary: With diameters of about 4 to 11 cm, tumors were stage T1-T3 N0M0.

The study extracted blood RNA from unsorted whole blood and also extracted germline DNA. Chronic HBV infection affected patients, none of whom had received treatment. Collected before surgery were roughly 3.9 milliliters of peripheral blood. Remarks on this clonotype: Its target is unknown. A junction boundary mismatches the germline segment, possibly from a read error.

CDR1 and CDR2 from the germline V gene are SGHAT and FQDESV (reference sequence). The CDR3 sequence is 15 residues long. Study conclusions and caveats: Blood trailed tumors significantly in top-250-clone fraction (p = 0.039).

The input was 400 to 500 ng total RNA; TCR beta cDNA was made from it with a constant-region primer. Modified slightly, ARM-PCR produced TCR beta libraries over three nested multiplex PCR rounds. The first two PCR rounds used TRBV1-TRBV30 forward primers with a C-beta reverse primer, roughly 11 cycles each. TCRdb re-analysed the multiplex PCR reads in MiXCR, keeping a single row per CDR3 protein. The table records fewer than 350,000 distinct CDR3 sequences, roughly two thirds of them present only once. This chain uses TRBV11-1 with TRBJ2-7, with D possibly matching TRBD1 (6 bases). Sequenced: peripheral blood. This receptor was taken from a man aged 35-49 years with primary liver carcinoma and hepatitis B virus infection. The CDR3 bases are TGTGCTAGCAGCTTAATATGGGCAGGGGATCACGAGCAGTACTTC. It codes for CASSLIWAGDHEQYF. Variable domain in full (rest from reference TRBV11-1 and TRBJ2-7): EAEVAQSPRYKITEKSQAVAFWCDPISGHATLYWYRQILGQGPELLVQFQDESVVDDSQLPKDRFSAERLKGVDSTLKIQPAELGDSAMYLCASSLIWAGDHEQYFGPGTRLTVT.